The T cell receptor beta chain described here comes from a study of vaccination and CD4 T cells after COVID-19. Across the study: The stimulating agents, overlapping spike peptides, came from SARS-CoV-2, HCoV-NL63, HCoV-OC43 and HCoV-229E.

In this sample, this clonotype turned up a few times. Its antigen is not known. The Oncomine TCR Beta short-read assay was applied to DNA of cultured CD4+ T cells. TCRdb called the PCR reads again in MiXCR, with one record for every CDR3 protein. Here the sample spans about 9,200 distinct CDR3 sequences, about 45% being singletons. This CDR3 is 18 amino acids long. V was clipped by 7 bases and J by 3 bases; unmatched bases: 13. Germline V gene lookup returns CDR1 SNHLY and CDR2 FYNNEI. Treatment described: approximately 10-day PBMC culture with coronavirus spike peptide pools or control peptides (ViraFEST assay).

The TCR was taken from a human donor who had recovered from COVID-19. The chain combines TRBV2 with TRBJ2-3; 13 nucleotides line up with TRBD2. The sample taken for sequencing was CD4+ T cells from blood, cultured in vitro. The CDR3 loop reads CASTGTSVTSGGTDTQYF. The CDR3 nucleotides read TGTGCCAGCACCGGGACATCGGTGACTAGCGGGGGGACAGATACGCAGTATTTT.